These 17 T cell receptor beta chains share one sample of origin, sequenced in a study of T cell repertoires in cytomegalovirus infection. TCRdb itself ran the reads through MiXCR, one entry per CDR3 protein. The table includes roughly 760,000 distinct CDR3 sequences, about a third detected once. Specimen: PBMCs. Receptors originate from a human donor in good health (CMV status not recorded). Some clones in this sample may be carry-over from other donors' samples.

V gene TRBV19 combines with J gene TRBJ2-7, with TRBD2 matching 8 bases. Germline V gives CDR1 LNHDA, CDR2 SQIVND (reference sequence). Germline trimming cut 5 bases from V and 4 bases from J; bases unmatched to any gene: 16. The CDR3 sequence is 17 residues long. CDR3 loop: CASSPLLTSVCCYEQYF. The CDR3 DNA reads as TGTGCCAGTAGTCCCTTGTTGACTAGCGTTTGCTGTTACGAGCAGTACTTC.

The chain has TRBV6-1 and TRBJ2-2; D may correspond to TRBD1 or TRBD2 (6 bases each). The germline gives CDR1 MNHNS, CDR2 SASEGT. CDR3 size: 13 residues. With 7 bases removed from V and 7 bases from J, the gap between germline ends came to 13 bases. CDR3 residues: CASIVKGGGELFF. CDR3 in DNA: TGTGCCAGCATTGTTAAGGGGGGCGGGGAGCTGTTTTTT.

The chain couples TRBV4-1 to TRBJ1-6, with a weak D call TRBD1 (6 bases). CDR1 is MGHRA and CDR2 is YSYEKL in the germline V gene. The CDR3 consists of 16 residues. The ends were cut back, 0 bases at V and 9 bases at J, with 15 bases in the middle. DNA for the CDR3: TGCGCCAGCAGCCAAGATTCAGGACAGCTACTTTCACCCCTCCACTTT. It yields the protein CASSQDSGQLLSPLHF.

The chain combines TRBV11-3 with TRBJ2-1; no definite D call. CDR1 SGHNT and CDR2 YENEEA come from the germline V gene. The CDR3 runs to 13 residues. V gave up 1 base and J gave up 12 bases, with 13 bases separating them. Here the CDR3 DNA reads TGTGCCAGCAGCTTAGTGGGTTTGGGTGTGCAGTTCTTC. This gives the protein CASSLVGLGVQFF.

The V and J genes are TRBV28 and TRBJ1-1; TRBD1 agrees at 9 bases. CDR1 and CDR2 (germline): MDHEN, SYDVKM. V trimming: 5 bases; J trimming: 2 bases; junction bases outside the gene matches: 6. The CDR3 is 15 amino acids. DNA for the CDR3: TGTGCCAGCAGTGGATCGGGACAGGGAAACACTGAAGCTTTCTTT. Protein sequence: CASSGSGQGNTEAFF.

The CDR3 loop is CASSPGGGMGYGYTF. The CDR3 DNA sequence: TGTGCCAGCAGCCCGGGAGGGGGCATGGGCTATGGCTACACCTTC. The genes are TRBV28 and TRBJ1-2; 7 bases match TRBD1. V was pared by 6 bases and J by 4 bases, with 11 bases of the junction left unmatched. The CDR3 extends over 15 amino acids. CDR1 is MDHEN, CDR2 SYDVKM, per germline.

This clonotype was counted only a few times. This chain joins TRBV6-1 and TRBJ1-1; the match to TRBD1 covers 9 bases. This CDR3 spans 14 amino acids. V lost 8 bases and J lost 1; bases outside the gene matches: 5. Germline V lookup: CDR1 MNHNS, CDR2 SASEGT. The CDR3 region has the DNA TGTGCCAGCTTTACAGGGGGCGCGAACACTGAAGCTTTCTTT. Encoded protein: CASFTGGANTEAFF.

This clonotype was seen a few times. The rearrangement uses TRBV2 and TRBJ1-2; no reliable D call. Germline values: CDR1 SNHLY, CDR2 FYNNEI. V was trimmed by 2 bases and J by 8 bases, leaving 15 bases between them. The CDR3 is made up of 14 amino acids. The chain's CDR3 is CASSEIRPPRGYTF. Here the CDR3 DNA reads TGTGCCAGCAGTGAAATCAGACCTCCCCGCGGCTACACCTTC.

This clonotype has just a few counts. The chain couples TRBV7-8 to TRBJ2-1; D possibly corresponds to TRBD2 (5 bases). Trimming pared 5 bases from V and 7 bases from J, leaving 15 bases between. This CDR3 spans 14 amino acids. From germline, CDR1 is SGHVS and CDR2 FQNEAQ. This CDR3 is CASSNGLPGNEQFF. The CDR3 region has the DNA TGTGCCAGCAGCAATGGACTCCCGGGGAATGAGCAGTTCTTC.

In this sample, this clonotype turned up a few times. CDR3 amino acids: CASSYSGGQGTQHF. The CDR3 nucleotides are TGTGCCAGCAGTTACTCTGGGGGCCAGGGGACCCAGCATTTT. The chain uses TRBV6-5 and TRBJ1-5; weak D call: TRBD1 (6 bases). CDR1 is MNHEY, CDR2 SVGAGI, per germline. V gave up 0 bases and J gave up 11 bases, with 14 bases separating them. The CDR3 loop spans 14 amino acids.

This chain uses TRBV6-1 with TRBJ2-7, with 8 positions matching TRBD2. V trimming: 4 bases; J trimming: 1 base; junction bases outside the gene matches: 3. Germline V gives CDR1 MNHNS, CDR2 SASEGT. The CDR3 is 14 residues long. CDR3 coding DNA: TGTGCCAGCAGTGCGGAGCGGGGGTCCTACGAGCAGTACTTC. Residues: CASSAERGSYEQYF.

Only a few counts were recorded for this clonotype. The chain uses TRBV25-1 and TRBJ1-6; D not certain. The ends were cut back, 0 bases at V and 6 bases at J, with 9 bases in the middle. The V gene's germline CDR1 is MGHDK and CDR2 SYGVNS. The CDR3 totals 15 residues. The CDR3 DNA is TGTGCCAGCAGTGAATACGGTTTCTCTAATTCACCCCTCCACTTT. The encoded protein is CASSEYGFSNSPLHF. Supplemented by reference TRBV25-1 and TRBJ1-6, the full variable domain reads EADIYQTPRYLVIGTGKKITLECSQTMGHDKMYWYQQDPGMELHLIHYSYGVNSTEKGDLSSESTVSRIRTEHFPLTLESARPSHTSQYLCASSEYGFSNSPLHFGNGTRLTVT.

The rearrangement links TRBV5-5 to TRBJ2-7; D gene ambiguous. Trimming left V 0 bases short and J 1 base short, with 11 bases between. The germline CDR1 and CDR2 sequences are SGHKS and YYEKEE (reference sequence). The CDR3 extends over 15 amino acids. CDR3 sequence: CASSLEAAHSYEQYF. The CDR3 coding sequence is TGTGCCAGCAGCTTGGAGGCGGCCCATTCCTACGAGCAGTACTTC. Full variable domain (rest looked up from reference TRBV5-5 and TRBJ2-7): DAGVTQSPTHLIKTRGQQVTLRCSPISGHKSVSWYQQVLGQGPQFIFQYYEKEERGRGNFPDRFSARQFPNYSSELNVNALLLGDSALYLCASSLEAAHSYEQYFGPGTRLTVT.

The J gene is TRBJ1-3, the V gene TRBV6-1; D perhaps matches TRBD1 (6 bases). The V end was cut by 4 bases, the J end by 0 bases, with 10 bases between. The length of the CDR3 is 15 residues. The germline V gene has CDR1 MNHNS and CDR2 SASEGT. The CDR3 reads CASSVLGGSGNTIYF. The CDR3 coding sequence is TGTGCCAGCAGTGTACTAGGGGGCTCTGGAAACACCATATATTTT.

The CDR3 nucleotides read TGTGCCAGCAGCCCCGGGACTATCTACGAGCAGTACTTC. Protein: CASSPGTIYEQYF. This chain joins TRBV11-2 and TRBJ2-7; 7 bases map to TRBD2. This CDR3 is built from 13 residues. Germline V gives CDR1 SGHAT, CDR2 FQNNGV. The trim removed 5 bases at V and 3 bases at J, leaving 4 bases unmatched.

The chain employs TRBV5-5 and TRBJ1-5; TRBD1 matches 9 bases. From germline, CDR1 is SGHKS and CDR2 YYEKEE (reference sequence). Trimming took 0 bases from V and 7 from J; bases not matched to a gene: 11. This CDR3 is built from 17 residues. As DNA, the CDR3 is TGTGCCAGCAGCTTGGAGGGAGGGACAGGGACAGGGCAGCCCCAGCATTTT. Translation gives CASSLEGGTGTGQPQHF.

This chain joins TRBV23-1 and TRBJ2-3, with 8 bases that match TRBD2. TRBV23-1 is an ORF, and what it does is uncertain. The V segment lost 1 base and the J segment 0 bases; nucleotides outside the gene matches: 6. The CDR3 contains 17 residues. The CDR3 DNA reads TGCGCCAGCAGTCAATTGCTAGCGGGCTATAGCACAGATACGCAGTATTTT. Protein sequence: CASSQLLAGYSTDTQYF.